Sequencing of this TCR beta chain was carried out in a study of cytomegalovirus exposure and HLA in healthy donors. PCR involved 60 Vbeta and 13 Jbeta primers. Libraries were prepared by immunoSEQ multiplex PCR; TCRdb keeps only in-frame clonotypes and omits some of them. The sample holds under 95,000 clones, around 72% seen once. CDR1 and CDR2 (germline): SGDLS, YYNGEE. With 3 bases clipped from V and 4 bases from J, the junction kept 6 bases outside the gene matches. The CDR3 consists of 14 residues. Whole-study findings and limits: Prediction of most subjects' HLA-A and HLA-B alleles by TCR beta sequences was reportedly accurate. Previous analysis showed most TCR beta V segments were productive about 90% or about 30% of the time. Later analysis revealed greater clonal expansion in HLA-associated TCR beta chains than in equally common others.

A word on this clone: Its antigen is unidentified.

The receptor comes from a woman aged 40-49 years in good health and CMV-seropositive. The chain carries TRBV9 and TRBJ1-1, with 7 positions matching TRBD1. Sequenced sample: PBMCs. The CDR3 DNA sequence: TGTGCCAGCAGCGGTAACAGGGGCGTCACTGAAGCTTTCTTT. Amino acid sequence: CASSGNRGVTEAFF.